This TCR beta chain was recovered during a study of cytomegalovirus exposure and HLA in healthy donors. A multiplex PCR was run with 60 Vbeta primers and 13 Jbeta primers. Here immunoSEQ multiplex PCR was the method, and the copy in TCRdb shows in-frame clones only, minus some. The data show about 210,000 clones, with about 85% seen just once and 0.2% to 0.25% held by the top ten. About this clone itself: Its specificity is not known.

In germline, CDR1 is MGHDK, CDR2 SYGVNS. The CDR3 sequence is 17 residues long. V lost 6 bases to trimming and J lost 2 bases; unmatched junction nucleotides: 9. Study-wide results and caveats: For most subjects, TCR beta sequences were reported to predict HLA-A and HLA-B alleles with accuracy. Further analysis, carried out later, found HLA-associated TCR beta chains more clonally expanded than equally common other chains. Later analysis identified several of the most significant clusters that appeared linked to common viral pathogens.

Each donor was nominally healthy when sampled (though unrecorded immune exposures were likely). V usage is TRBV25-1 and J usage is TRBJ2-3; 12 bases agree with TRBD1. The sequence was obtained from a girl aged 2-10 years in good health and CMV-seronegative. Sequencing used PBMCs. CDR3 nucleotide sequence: TGTGCCAGCAGCGACGGGACAGGGGGCAAGATCACAGATACGCAGTATTTT. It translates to CASSDGTGGKITDTQYF. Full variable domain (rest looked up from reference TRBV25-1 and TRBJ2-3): EADIYQTPRYLVIGTGKKITLECSQTMGHDKMYWYQQDPGMELHLIHYSYGVNSTEKGDLSSESTVSRIRTEHFPLTLESARPSHTSQYLCASSDGTGGKITDTQYFGPGTRLTVL.